This entry lists 28 T cell receptor beta chains sequenced from one sample in a study of T cell responses to AZD1222 COVID-19 vaccine. Assay: immunoSEQ multiplex PCR; the TCRdb copy retains only in-frame clones and omits some. The repertoire holds tens of thousands of clones, with 92% as singletons. This material consisted of peripheral blood, taken 28 days after the second AZD1222 dose. Source of these receptors: an adult who received the AZD1222 COVID-19 vaccine.

The rearrangement links TRBV3-1 (or the pseudogene TRBV3-2) to TRBJ1-6; D remains unclear. The V end was cut by 4 bases, the J end by 5 bases, with 21 bases between. The V gene's germline CDR1 is LGHDT and CDR2 YNNKEL (reference sequence). This CDR3 spans 18 amino acids. CDR3 in amino acids: CASSRLGPIIHHNSPLHF. DNA for the CDR3: TGTGCCAGCAGCCGGCTCGGTCCCATTATACATCATAATTCACCCCTCCACTTT.

The V and J genes are TRBV2 and TRBJ1-3; 8 nucleotides agree with TRBD1. Germline lookup yields CDR1 SNHLY and CDR2 FYNNEI. The V gene end was trimmed by 6 bases and the J gene end by 6 bases; junction bases not matched to a gene: 13. This CDR3 comprises 16 residues. CDR3 sequence: CASRGIRGRLENTIYF. DNA for the CDR3: TGTGCCAGCAGAGGAATCAGGGGGCGCTTGGAAAACACCATATATTTT.

This chain's CDR3 is CASSIEGGLTYEQYF. DNA for the CDR3: TGTGCCAGTAGTATTGAGGGGGGCCTTACCTACGAGCAGTACTTC. The J gene is TRBJ2-7, the V gene TRBV19, with D perhaps TRBD1 or TRBD2 (6 bases each). The V gene lost 3 bases and the J gene lost 2 bases, with 14 bases spanning the gap. The CDR3 runs to 15 residues. Germline CDR1 LNHDA, CDR2 SQIVND (reference sequence).

This chain connects TRBV6-1 to TRBJ2-7, with a weak D call TRBD2 (5 bases). CDR3 size: 17 residues. The V end lost 2 bases, the J end lost 3 bases, and 20 bases lay between the germline ends. Germline V lookup: CDR1 MNHNS, CDR2 SASEGT. The CDR3: CASSERSYGELGYEQYF. DNA of the CDR3: TGTGCCAGCAGTGAACGGTCATACGGGGAGTTGGGCTACGAGCAGTACTTC.

The rearrangement links TRBV6-1 to TRBJ2-1; TRBD1 is a possible D gene (5 bases). CDR3 length: 14 amino acids. Germline CDR1 MNHNS, CDR2 SASEGT. The ends were cut back, 0 bases at V and 4 bases at J, with 7 bases in the middle. The CDR3 region has the DNA TGTGCCAGCAGTGAAGCTTCAGGGTACAATGAGCAGTTCTTC. It translates to CASSEASGYNEQFF.

V and J are TRBV4-3 and TRBJ2-5; D uncertain. This CDR3 spans 13 amino acids. Trimming left V 2 bases short and J 2 bases short, with 6 bases between. Germline loops: CDR1 LGHNA, CDR2 YSLEER. The chain's CDR3 is CASSQIPQETQYF. In nucleotides, the CDR3 is TGCGCCAGCAGCCAAATTCCACAAGAGACCCAGTACTTC.

The J gene is TRBJ2-1, the V gene TRBV5-4; TRBD1 aligns across 10 bases. J gave up 2 bases and V 3 bases, and 2 bases lay outside the gene matches. CDR3 length: 15 residues. CDR1 is SGHNT and CDR2 is YYREEE in the germline V gene (reference sequence). CDR3 in DNA: TGTGCCAGCAGCTGGGGACAGGGGCCCTACAATGAGCAGTTCTTC. Translating gives CASSWGQGPYNEQFF.

The chain recombines TRBV6-5 with TRBJ2-7; D unclear. V was shortened by 8 bases and J by 1 base, with 9 bases between the two germline ends. The CDR3 contains 12 residues. Germline V gene sequence: CDR1 MNHEY, CDR2 SVGAGI. CDR3 protein: CASLGRSYEQYF. The CDR3 DNA follows: TGTGCCAGCCTTGGACGGTCCTACGAGCAGTACTTC.

This clone was counted a few times. The chain is built from TRBV7-9 and TRBJ1-3; no definite D call. Germline CDR1 is SEHNR and CDR2 is FQNEAQ (reference sequence). V was cut by 2 bases and J by 0 bases, with 8 bases left in between. This CDR3 has 15 residues. CDR3 region: CASSLSRGSGNTIYF. The CDR3, as DNA: TGTGCCAGCAGCTTATCACGGGGCTCTGGAAACACCATATATTTT.

This chain links TRBV7-9 with TRBJ1-4; unclear D gene. Germline V gene sequence: CDR1 SEHNR, CDR2 FQNEAQ (reference sequence). V shed 0 bases and J shed 8 bases, with 16 bases lying between them. This CDR3 comprises 16 residues. CDR3 coding DNA: TGTGCCAGCAGCTTAGCAAGTTTCGGGGTTGGGGAAAAACTGTTTTTT. It yields the protein CASSLASFGVGEKLFF.

Worth noting for this clone: This specimen includes other DNA sequences encoding the same CDR3. V gene TRBV3-1 (or the pseudogene TRBV3-2) combines with J gene TRBJ2-7; D gene unclear. Germline CDR1 LGHDT, CDR2 YNNKEL (reference sequence). Between the trimmed V and J ends, which lost 4 bases and 2 bases, there was a span of 6 bases. There are 12 residues in the CDR3. The CDR3 nucleotides read TGTGCCAGCAGCCCCGGACCCTACGAGCAGTACTTC. This sequence encodes CASSPGPYEQYF.

This chain uses TRBV19 with TRBJ1-5; no clear D. Germline CDR1 LNHDA, CDR2 SQIVND (reference sequence). The V gene lost 4 bases and the J gene lost 0 bases, with 13 bases spanning the gap. The CDR3 is made up of 16 amino acids. This CDR3 is CASSKAVQYSNQPQHF. CDR3 bases: TGTGCCAGTAGTAAGGCAGTCCAGTATAGCAATCAGCCCCAGCATTTT.

The chain is built from TRBV14 and TRBJ1-2; 7 nucleotides agree with TRBD1. CDR1 and CDR2 (germline): SGHDN, FVKESK. Germline trimming cut 4 bases from V and 5 bases from J; bases unmatched to any gene: 7. The CDR3 length is 14 residues. CDR3 nucleotide sequence: TGTGCCAGCAGCCGGTCGACAGGGATATATGGCTACACCTTC. It translates to CASSRSTGIYGYTF.

The CDR3 region has the DNA TGCAGCGTTGAAGACCAGGGGGGAGAAAACAAGATATATTTT. Translating it yields CSVEDQGGENKIYF. The chain recombines TRBV29-1 with TRBJ1-3, with TRBD1 identical over 7 bases. This CDR3 has 14 residues. The V and J ends lost 0 bases and 13 bases, in that order; junction bases with no gene match: 12. CDR1 and CDR2 from the germline V gene are SQVTM and ANQGSEA.

This sequence joins TRBV5-1 and TRBJ1-2; 8 bases are a match to TRBD1. The germline V gene encodes CDR1 SGHRS and CDR2 YFSETQ. The CDR3 contains 14 residues. The V gene end was trimmed by 4 bases and the J gene end by 8 bases; junction bases not matched to a gene: 10. The DNA of the CDR3 is TGCGCCAGCAGCCTAACCGGGACAGGCCGAGGCTACACCTTC. Its translation: CASSLTGTGRGYTF. The whole variable domain, remainder taken from reference TRBV5-1 and TRBJ1-2, is KAGVTQTPRYLIKTRGQQVTLSCSPISGHRSVSWYQQTPGQGLQFLFEYFSETQRNKGNFPGRFSGRQFSNSRSEMNVSTLELGDSALYLCASSLTGTGRGYTFGSGTRLTVV.

The CDR3 sequence is CASSLMQSSGNTIYF. CDR3 bases: TGCGCCAGCAGCTTGATGCAGAGCTCTGGAAACACCATATATTTT. The chain has TRBV4-1 and TRBJ1-3; D unresolved. The CDR3 length is 15 residues. Germline loops: CDR1 MGHRA, CDR2 YSYEKL. V was trimmed by 5 bases and J by 0 bases, leaving 11 bases between them.

The V gene is TRBV7-2, the J gene TRBJ2-6; D is possibly TRBD1 or TRBD2 (5 bases each). The germline V gene encodes CDR1 SGHTA and CDR2 FQGNSA. The length of the CDR3 is 15 residues. With 1 base removed from V and 2 bases from J, the gap between germline ends came to 6 bases. CDR3 nucleotides: TGTGCCAGCAGCTTAGTGGGGGCTGGGGCCAACGTCCTGACTTTC. This sequence encodes CASSLVGAGANVLTF.

The CDR3 region is CSASSVTANYGYTF. The CDR3 DNA follows: TGCAGTGCTAGTTCAGTTACCGCTAACTATGGCTACACCTTC. The chain uses TRBV20-1 and TRBJ1-2, with unresolved D. Germline-derived CDR1 and CDR2 are DFQATT and SNEGSKA (reference sequence). V was trimmed by 3 bases and J by 0 bases, leaving 11 bases between them. This CDR3 is 14 amino acids long.

The count of this clone is one. The chain joins TRBV7-9 to TRBJ1-4; D unresolved. Trimming cost V 8 bases and J 0 bases, with 16 bases left between them. The CDR3 has 16 amino acids. Germline V gene sequence: CDR1 SEHNR, CDR2 FQNEAQ (reference sequence). The CDR3 here is CASLHGIYATNEKLFF. For the CDR3, the DNA is TGTGCCAGCCTCCATGGAATATATGCAACTAATGAAAAACTGTTTTTT.

The chain is built from TRBV9 and TRBJ1-1; no firm D call. CDR3 length: 15 residues. Per germline, CDR1 SGDLS and CDR2 YYNGEE. The ends were cut back, 5 bases at V and 1 base at J, with 15 bases in the middle. CDR3 amino acids: CASSPTMTGNTEAFF. CDR3 nucleotides: TGTGCCAGCAGTCCTACCATGACGGGGAACACTGAAGCTTTCTTT.

This chain uses TRBV5-6 with TRBJ1-5, with a possible D match to TRBD1 (5 bases). CDR1 and CDR2 (germline): SGHDT, YYEEEE. The V gene lost 1 base and the J gene lost 6 bases, with 11 bases spanning the gap. This CDR3 spans 14 amino acids. The CDR3 sequence: CASSLFSGVQPQHF. The CDR3 bases are TGTGCCAGCAGCTTGTTCTCGGGGGTTCAGCCCCAGCATTTT.

The V gene is TRBV7-2, the J gene TRBJ2-1, with 7 bases aligning to TRBD2. Germline lookup yields CDR1 SGHTA and CDR2 FQGNSA. This CDR3 has 13 residues. V gave up 4 bases and J gave up 5 bases; unmatched junction bases: 2. CDR3 sequence: CASSSGTNNEQFF. CDR3 nucleotides: TGTGCCAGCAGCTCCGGGACTAACAATGAGCAGTTCTTC.

The sample holds one count of this clone. The V and J genes are TRBV28 and TRBJ1-6, with unresolved D. Trimming removed 6 bases from V and 8 bases from J, with 11 bases in between. The length of the CDR3 is 13 residues. Germline CDR1 MDHEN, CDR2 SYDVKM. CDR3 residues: CASSPTGDSPLHF. The CDR3 nucleotides are TGTGCCAGCAGCCCCACTGGCGATTCACCCCTCCACTTT. The full variable domain, with the rest looked up from reference TRBV28 and TRBJ1-6, is DVKVTQSSRYLVKRTGEKVFLECVQDMDHENMFWYRQDPGLGLRLIYFSYDVKMKEKGDIPEGYSVSREKKERFSLILESASTNQTSMYLCASSPTGDSPLHFGNGTRLTVT.

This clone was observed a few times. The chain employs TRBV2 and TRBJ2-1; TRBD2 matches at 9 bases. Germline V gives CDR1 SNHLY, CDR2 FYNNEI. The CDR3 is 16 amino acids. The J segment lost 7 bases and the V segment lost 5 bases, leaving 12 bases of the junction unmatched. CDR3 bases: TGTGCCAGCAGTCCTCGAGGGACTAGCTGGGGGAATGAGCAGTTCTTC. The encoded protein is CASSPRGTSWGNEQFF.

In DNA form, the CDR3 reads TGTGCCAGCCGCTATAGCAATCAGCCCCAGCATTTT. Protein product: CASRYSNQPQHF. The chain carries TRBV5-8 and TRBJ1-5; no definite D call. V was shortened by 7 bases and J by 0 bases, with 5 bases between the two germline ends. Germline-derived CDR1 and CDR2 are SGHTS and YDEGEE. The length of the CDR3 is 12 residues.

Only one count was recorded for this clone. The CDR3 bases are TGCGCCAGCACCCGGACTGGGGAGGTTGGTGAAAAACTGTTTTTT. It codes for CASTRTGEVGEKLFF. This chain uses TRBV4-1 with TRBJ1-4, with no clear D. Germline-derived CDR1 and CDR2 are MGHRA and YSYEKL. The V end was cut by 7 bases, the J end by 7 bases, with 19 bases between. This CDR3 has 15 residues.

Only one count was recorded for this clone. The J gene is TRBJ1-1, the V gene TRBV5-1; 10 nucleotides agree with TRBD1. The CDR3 has 15 amino acids. Germline V gene lookup returns CDR1 SGHRS and CDR2 YFSETQ. The J segment lost 1 base and the V segment lost 6 bases, leaving 6 bases of the junction unmatched. CDR3 in amino acids: CASTGQGSSNTEAFF. DNA for the CDR3: TGCGCCAGCACGGGACAGGGGTCATCGAACACTGAAGCTTTCTTT.

The chain employs TRBV24-1 and TRBJ2-5, with 12 bases matching TRBD1. CDR3 length: 15 residues. Germline V gene sequence: CDR1 KGHDR, CDR2 SFDVKD. J was trimmed by 5 bases and V by 2 bases; bases with no gene match: 2. This CDR3 is CATSDSGQGAETQYF. In DNA form, the CDR3 reads TGTGCCACCAGTGATTCGGGACAGGGGGCTGAGACCCAGTACTTC.